This T cell receptor beta chain was profiled in a study of radiation and T cells in renal cell carcinoma. Study-wide results and caveats: In blood, top tumor clones expanded by 2 weeks, shrinking by 4.

The CDR3 runs to 11 residues. Germline CDR1 reads SQVTM; CDR2 reads ANQGSEA. The junction had 5 bases not matched to a gene; V was cut back by 6 bases and J by 6 bases. In the case of this clone: Its antigen is unidentified.

Time point here: baseline pretreatment blood. As to treatment: 15 Gy SBRT to primary tumor, nephrectomy 4 weeks later. Clones were read by immunoSEQ multiplex PCR, and TCRdb kept only the in-frame ones, dropping some. The repertoire includes approximately 94,000 clones, approximately 80% of them detected once, and less than 7% sits in the top ten. This chain connects TRBV29-1 to TRBJ2-7; 7 bases fit TRBD1. The source was blood, collected from a patient whose treatment included radiotherapy and nephrectomy. The TCR comes from a man aged 60-69 years with renal cell carcinoma. The CDR3 is CSVRTGLEQYF. CDR3 nucleotides: TGCAGCGTGAGGACAGGTCTCGAGCAGTACTTC.